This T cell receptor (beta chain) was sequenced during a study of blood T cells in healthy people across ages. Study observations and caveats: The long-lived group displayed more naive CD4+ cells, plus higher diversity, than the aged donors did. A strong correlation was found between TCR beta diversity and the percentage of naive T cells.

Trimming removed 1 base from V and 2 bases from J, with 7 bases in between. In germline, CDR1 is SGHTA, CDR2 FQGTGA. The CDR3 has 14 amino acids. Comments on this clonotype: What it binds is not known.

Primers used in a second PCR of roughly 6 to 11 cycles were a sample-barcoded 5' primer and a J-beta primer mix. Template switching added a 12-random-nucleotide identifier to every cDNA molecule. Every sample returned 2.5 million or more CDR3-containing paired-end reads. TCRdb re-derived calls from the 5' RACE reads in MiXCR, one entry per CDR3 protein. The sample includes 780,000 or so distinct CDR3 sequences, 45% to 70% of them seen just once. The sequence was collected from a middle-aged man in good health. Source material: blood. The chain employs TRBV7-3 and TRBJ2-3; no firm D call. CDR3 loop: CASSLISLTDTQYF. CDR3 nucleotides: TGTGCCAGCAGCTTAATTAGTCTCACAGATACGCAGTATTTT.